This T cell receptor beta chain is drawn from a study of T cells in Graves' hyperthyroidism and ophthalmopathy. Study-level background: At initial diagnosis, before any treatment had begun, peripheral blood was obtained.

V dropped 7 bases and J dropped 0 bases, with 16 bases sitting between them. The length of the CDR3 is 16 residues. In germline, CDR1 is SNHLY, CDR2 FYNNEI. This clonotype was counted at least ten times. Authors of the study amplified TCR beta CDR3 regions from RNA transcripts. A set of HTBI primers served as the primers for a first-round RT-PCR of the TCR CDR3. TCRdb used MiXCR to reprocess the multiplex PCR reads, holding one entry per CDR3 protein. The sample lists 200,000 to 250,000 distinct CDR3 sequences, roughly 18% occurring once. The V call is TRBV2, the J call TRBJ2-1; D unresolved. The source of this sequence is a middle-aged man with Graves' hyperthyroidism. The specimen was blood. The CDR3: CASISETLSSYNEQFF. The DNA of the CDR3 is TGTGCCAGCATCAGCGAAACCTTAAGCTCCTACAATGAGCAGTTCTTC.